Sequencing of this T cell receptor beta chain was carried out in a study of T cells in women clearing cervical HPV infection. About the research overall: Control women cleared a single incident HPV16 infection within 12 months. Blood came at first lesion visit for cases, post-clearance for controls.

With regard to this clone: Its matching antigen is unknown. The sequenced fragment ends 3 residues before the CDR3 boundary, so the rest is inferred from the germline J gene.

Regarding the study as a whole: CIN3+ cases had significantly higher TCR richness than controls; evenness did not differ. TRBV6-7 relative abundance averaged roughly 0.1% in cases and 0.15% to 0.2% in controls.

Measured with immunoSEQ multiplex PCR; TCRdb has only the in-frame clones, and not every one. The sample includes 23,000 or so clones. The V gene lost 2 bases and the J gene lost 2 bases, with 12 bases spanning the gap. Germline loops: CDR1 LNHNV, CDR2 YYDKDF (reference sequence). The CDR3 length is 15 residues. The specimen sequenced was blood buffy coat. This sequence originates from a woman between 18 and 75 years old with a cervical HPV16 infection that either progressed to CIN3+ or cleared (not recorded which). The rearrangement joins TRBV15 to TRBJ2-5; a weak D match, TRBD1 (6 bases). The CDR3 bases that were read are TGTGCCACCAGCAGAAGACAGGCCGTTCAAGAGACC. Residues: CATSRRQAVQET. The whole CDR3 sequence reads CATSRRQAVQETQYF.